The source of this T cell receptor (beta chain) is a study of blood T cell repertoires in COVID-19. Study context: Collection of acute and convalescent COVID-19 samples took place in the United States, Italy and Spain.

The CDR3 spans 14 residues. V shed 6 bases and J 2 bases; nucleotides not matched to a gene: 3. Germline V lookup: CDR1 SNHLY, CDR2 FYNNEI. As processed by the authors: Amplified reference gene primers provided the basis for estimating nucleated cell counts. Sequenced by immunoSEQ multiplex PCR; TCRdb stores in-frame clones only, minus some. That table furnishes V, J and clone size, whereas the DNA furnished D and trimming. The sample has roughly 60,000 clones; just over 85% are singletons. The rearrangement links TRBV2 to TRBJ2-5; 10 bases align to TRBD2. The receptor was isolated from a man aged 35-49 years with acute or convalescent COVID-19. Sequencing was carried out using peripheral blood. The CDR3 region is CASRLAGGQETQYF. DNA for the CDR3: TGTGCCAGCAGGTTAGCGGGGGGACAAGAGACCCAGTACTTC.